Sequencing of this T cell receptor (beta chain) was carried out in a study of blood T cell repertoires in COVID-19. Overall study: COVID-19 samples collected from the United States, Italy and Spain covered acute and convalescent phases. Nucleic acid was either cDNA or gDNA, and it came from T cells, B-cell-depleted T cells, or PBMCs.

The CDR3 spans 14 residues. Trimming cost V 5 bases and J 5 bases; bases outside gene matches: 3. Germline V lookup: CDR1 MNHEY, CDR2 SMNVEV (reference sequence). Original handling: Amplified reference gene primers provided the basis for estimating nucleated cell counts. Repertoires were generated with immunoSEQ multiplex PCR, while TCRdb's copy carries only in-frame clones and drops some. V, J and clone size reflect that table, while D and trimming were determined from the DNA. In the table there are fewer than 200,000 clones, under 80% of which are singletons. Sequenced material: peripheral blood. The V and J genes are TRBV27 and TRBJ1-5, with 10 bases matching TRBD1. This TCR derives from a woman aged 80 or over with acute or convalescent COVID-19. In nucleotides, the CDR3 is TGTGCCAGCAGTACCGGGACAGGGGATCAGCCCCAGCATTTT. This codes for CASSTGTGDQPQHF.